The clone carrying this T cell receptor (beta chain) was observed a single time. Antigen specificity is unknown. The data belong to a study of OX40 agonist ivuxolimab in advanced cancers. Study-level information: While on treatment, patients had intravenous ivuxolimab at 0.01 to 10 mg/kg every 2 weeks. Participants could have had prior anti-PD-1, anti-PD-L1 or anti-CTLA-4 therapy, and more than 35% had some.

The data were produced by immunoSEQ multiplex PCR, yet TCRdb's version contains in-frame clones alone and is incomplete. The sample holds about 96,000 clones; about 90% are singletons and the top ten take roughly 1.5%. The V gene end was trimmed by 7 bases and the J gene end by 6 bases; junction bases not matched to a gene: 17. CDR1 is GTSNPN and CDR2 is SVGIG in the germline V gene (reference sequence). The CDR3 contains 15 residues. Peripheral blood came from all dose cohorts at three timepoints. General observations from the study: CD4+ and CD8+ blood T cells expanded clonally by week 6 at 0.1 to 3.0 mg/kg.

The V and J genes are TRBV30 and TRBJ2-7; 8 bases line up with TRBD2. The sequences come from CD4+ or CD8+ T cells sorted from blood, collected in a trial of the OX40 agonist ivuxolimab. The TCR sequence derives from an adult with an advanced solid tumor such as melanoma, head and neck, liver or kidney cancer. This CDR3 reads CASTPGGRGRGEQYF. In nucleotides, the CDR3 is TGTGCCTCCACCCCGGGAGGGCGGGGTAGGGGCGAGCAGTACTTC.